A selection of T cell receptor beta chains follows, all from one sample in a study of response to subunit inactivated influenza vaccine. TCRdb called the RT-PCR reads again in MiXCR, with one record for every CDR3 protein. The sample includes about 530,000 distinct CDR3 sequences, roughly 12% of them seen just once. The sample consisted of PBMCs from blood, taken on the day of vaccination. All receptors come from a man aged 45-60 years who received an inactivated influenza vaccine. Each CDR3 is given with its conserved first and last residue. Each record gives: V gene, clone size, J gene, D gene, CDR3 DNA, CDR3 protein. The D gene is left open where the match is weak. Where a row states a size, it is once, few, many or the class of an expanded clone; other rows omit it.

>TRBV28|once|TRBJ2-1|TRBD1
TGTGCCAGCAGTTTTTCGTTCTGGGACAGGGATTCTCATGAGCAGTTCTTC
CASSFSFWDRDSHEQFF
>TRBV6-1|many|TRBJ2-7|.
TGTGCCAGCAGGCCAGGGGCCCTGAGCGCCGAGCAGTACTTC
CASRPGALSAEQYF
>TRBV12-3/TRBV12-4|.|TRBJ2-3|TRBD2
TGTGCCAGCAGTTCTAGCGGGACGGCTAGTACGCAGTATTTT
CASSSSGTASTQYF
>TRBV5-6|many|TRBJ2-1|.
TGTGCCAGCAGCTTCTCCGTCTATGAGCAGTTCTTC
CASSFSVYEQFF
>TRBV11-2|.|TRBJ2-7|.
TGTGCCAGCAGCGGGGACGAGCAGTACTTC
CASSGDEQYF
>TRBV11-2|few|TRBJ1-1|.
TGTGCCAGCAGCTTGAGTCCTGGGGCCACTGAAGCTTTCTTT
CASSLSPGATEAFF
>TRBV7-2|many|TRBJ1-1|TRBD1
TGTGCCAGTTCGGGACAGCTGAACACTGAAGCTTTCTTT
CASSGQLNTEAFF
>TRBV9|many|TRBJ1-1|TRBD1
TGTGCCAGCAGCGCGGACCAGGGGGATGGCACTGAAGCTTTCTTT
CASSADQGDGTEAFF
>TRBV6-1|few|TRBJ1-6|.
TGTGCCAGCAGGGGACGGGAGAATTCACCCCTCCACTTT
CASRGRENSPLHF
>TRBV20-1|few|TRBJ2-3|.
TGCAGTGCTAGAGGCACTCTCGATTTGGGATCAGATACGCAGTATTTT
CSARGTLDLGSDTQYF
>TRBV28|many|TRBJ1-6|.
TGTGCCAGCAGGGAATATAATTCACCCCTCCACTTT
CASREYNSPLHF
>TRBV2|once|TRBJ2-1|.
TGTGCCAGCATGTCCGGGTTGGGACACAATGAGCAGTTCTTC
CASMSGLGHNEQFF
>TRBV20-1|once|TRBJ2-3|.
TGCAGTGCTAGAGATCGACCGGGCACAGATACGCAGTATTTT
CSARDRPGTDTQYF
>TRBV28|few|TRBJ2-7|.
TGTGCCAGCGGCGTGGTCACCTACGAGCAGTACTTC
CASGVVTYEQYF
>TRBV10-3|many|TRBJ2-5|.
TGTGCCATCAGTGGTGCTGGGGACCCTCCGGGGACCCAGTACTTC
CAISGAGDPPGTQYF
>TRBV4-2|.|TRBJ2-4|.
TGTGCCAGCAGCCAAGGGTACCTCCGGACTTTCCAGTACTTC
CASSQGYLRTFQYF
>TRBV24-1|many|TRBJ2-1|TRBD1
TGTGCCACCAGTGACATAAACAGGGGGAATAATGAGCAGTTCTTC
CATSDINRGNNEQFF
>TRBV5-1|.|TRBJ2-7|TRBD1
TGCGCCAGCAGCCATTTGACAGGGGCTAAGGGGGGATACGAGCAGTACTTC
CASSHLTGAKGGYEQYF
>TRBV12-3/TRBV12-4|.|TRBJ2-3|TRBD2
TGTGCCAGCAATCTCCGGGACGCGGGGGGGCCTAGCACAGATACGCAGTATTTT
CASNLRDAGGPSTDTQYF
>TRBV5-5|many|TRBJ1-6|.
TGTGCCAGCAGCTTCCGGGATAATTCACCCCTCCACTTT
CASSFRDNSPLHF
>TRBV30|few|TRBJ2-2|.
TGTGCCTGGAGGGAACAGGGATCGAACACCGGGGAGCTGTTTTTT
CAWREQGSNTGELFF
>TRBV5-1|.|TRBJ1-1|.
TGCGCCAGCAGCATCGGTTTGAACACTGAAGCTTTCTTT
CASSIGLNTEAFF
>TRBV28|few|TRBJ2-1|TRBD2
TGTGCCAGCAGTCTGGTGGAAGGGAGGGCCCCGTTCTTC
CASSLVEGRAPFF
>TRBV4-3|few|TRBJ2-2|TRBD1
TGCGCCAGCAGCCGGAGCCCGGGACAGGCGAACACCGGGGAGCTGTTTTTT
CASSRSPGQANTGELFF
>TRBV10-3|.|TRBJ2-7|TRBD1
TGTGCCATCAGTGAAAGGACAGGGGTGGGCTCGTACTACGAGCAGTACTTC
CAISERTGVGSYYEQYF
>TRBV6-1|few|TRBJ2-5|.
TGTGCCAGCAGGGAAAGGGGGTCCGAGACCCAGTACTTC
CASRERGSETQYF
>TRBV2|.|TRBJ2-2|.
TGTGCCAGCAGTGAAAACTGGGGGTTAGCGAACACCGGGGAGCTGTTTTTT
CASSENWGLANTGELFF
>TRBV27|.|TRBJ2-3|.
TGTGCCAGCAGTTTAATGGGGACTAGCACAGATACGCAGTATTTT
CASSLMGTSTDTQYF
>TRBV7-3|.|TRBJ2-1|TRBD2
TGTGCCAGCAGCTTACTAGCGGGGATTTACAATGAGCAGTTCTTC
CASSLLAGIYNEQFF
>TRBV4-3|.|TRBJ1-6|TRBD1
TGCGCCAGCAGCCAAGATATGGGACAGGGAGGCTCACCCCTCCACTTT
CASSQDMGQGGSPLHF
>TRBV6-1|few|TRBJ2-5|.
TGTGCCAGCAGAACGGGACGGTTCGTGACCCAGTACTTC
CASRTGRFVTQYF
>TRBV11-1|few|TRBJ2-6|.
TGTGCCAGCACTTGGTCTGGGGGGACCCCCCCTGGGGCCAACGTCCTGACTTTC
CASTWSGGTPPGANVLTF
>TRBV7-2|.|TRBJ2-6|.
TGTGCCAGCAGCTTAGCGGGCAGGTACAGGTCTGGGGCCAACGTCCTGACTTTC
CASSLAGRYRSGANVLTF
>TRBV19|few|TRBJ1-1|.
TGTGCCAGTAGTATGTCGAAATCGGCTTTCTTT
CASSMSKSAFF
>TRBV10-3|few|TRBJ1-4|.
TGTGCCATCAGTGGGGACGATGAAAAACTGTTTTTT
CAISGDDEKLFF
>TRBV5-1|few|TRBJ2-1|TRBD2
TGCGCCAGCAGCTTGGGTCCAGCGGGAGGCCACAATGAGCAGTTCTTC
CASSLGPAGGHNEQFF
>TRBV7-2|.|TRBJ2-7|.
TGTGCCAGCAGCTTAGCGGGATTGTACGAGCAGTACTTC
CASSLAGLYEQYF
>TRBV20-1|few|TRBJ2-1|TRBD1
TGCAGTGCTCGGGGAGGACAGGGATACAATGAGCAGTTCTTC
CSARGGQGYNEQFF
>TRBV7-2|.|TRBJ2-2|.
TGTGCCAGCAGCTTACAGGGATCGCGGAACACCGGGGAGCTGTTTTTT
CASSLQGSRNTGELFF
>TRBV6-1|.|TRBJ2-5|.
TGTGCCAGCACCAAGAGCGGGACATTTTTTGAGACCCAGTACTTC
CASTKSGTFFETQYF
>TRBV29-1|.|TRBJ2-3|.
TGCAGCGTGCGCGGGTTGTTAAGCACAGATACGCAGTATTTT
CSVRGLLSTDTQYF